The 23 T cell receptor beta chains listed next were all sequenced from one sample in a study of neurological immune-mediated disorders. MiXCR was run by TCRdb on the 5' RACE reads, yielding one entry per CDR3 protein. The top ten hold about 3% of the sample, which has 54,000 or so distinct CDR3 sequences, 3.5% seen once. Source material: PBMCs. These receptors were collected from a woman in her twenties or thirties with multiple sclerosis.

The table lists this clonotype with many counts. The chain recombines TRBV20-1 with TRBJ2-1; 7 bases agree with TRBD2. Trimming cost V 1 base and J 2 bases; bases outside gene matches: 11. Germline CDR1 and CDR2: DFQATT and SNEGSKA (reference sequence). The CDR3 extends over 17 amino acids. CDR3 in DNA: TGCAGTGCTAGAGGGGACTATAGCGGGTCTACCTACAATGAGCAGTTCTTC. The encoded protein is CSARGDYSGSTYNEQFF.

The sample holds many counts of this clonotype. One junction end disagrees with the germline gene, perhaps due to a read error. The chain has TRBV6-6 and TRBJ1-6; D remains ambiguous. The germline gives CDR1 MNHNY, CDR2 SVGAGI (reference sequence). The CDR3 spans 16 residues. In nucleotides, the CDR3 is TGTGCCAGCAGTTCCGGCACGAGCTCCTATAATTCACCCCTACACTTT. Amino acids: CASSSGTSSYNSPLHF.

This clonotype has only a few counts. An end of the junction differs from the germline gene, which may be a read error. The rearrangement joins TRBV5-1 to TRBJ2-3; weak D call: TRBD1 (6 bases). This CDR3 has 15 amino acids. Germline V gene sequence: CDR1 SGHRS, CDR2 YFSETQ. CDR3 amino acids: CASSLGGGKTGTQYF. In DNA, the CDR3 is TGCGCCAGCAGCTTGGGTGGGGGAAAGACAGGTACGCAGTATTTT.

This clonotype was detected many times. This chain joins TRBV12-3 or TRBV12-4 and TRBJ1-1; no reliable D call. Trimming left V 7 bases short and J 4 bases short, with 10 bases between. CDR3 length: 12 residues. The DNA of the CDR3 is TGTGCCAGCACCCCGGGAGTCACTGAAGCTTTCTTT. It specifies CASTPGVTEAFF.

This clonotype was counted at least ten times. The J gene is TRBJ1-2, the V gene TRBV20-1; weak D call: TRBD1 (6 bases). The V end lost 3 bases, the J end lost 6 bases, and 17 bases lay between the germline ends. The CDR3 is made up of 14 amino acids. Looked up from germline, CDR1 is DFQATT and CDR2 is SNEGSKA (reference sequence). CDR3 loop: CSARGGGAPHGYTF. As DNA, the CDR3 is TGCAGTGCTAGGGGAGGGGGGGCGCCTCATGGCTACACCTTC.

About this clonotype: A clone one base away is much larger, so this may be a read error. Given the absence of the conserved phenylalanine or tryptophan at the CDR3 end, a read error is likely. CDR3: CASSSWASQDEQFC. In DNA, the CDR3 is TGTGCCAGCAGCTCGTGGGCCAGCCAAGATGAGCAGTTCTGC. The chain uses TRBV7-2 and TRBJ2-1; D remains ambiguous. The CDR3 totals 14 residues. The V gene lost 4 bases and the J gene lost 8 bases, with 15 bases spanning the gap. The V gene's germline CDR1 is SGHTA and CDR2 FQGNSA.

This clonotype was seen many times. V gene TRBV28 combines with J gene TRBJ1-6; D not certain. The germline V gene has CDR1 MDHEN and CDR2 SYDVKM. This CDR3 has 15 residues. The V end lost 2 bases, the J end lost 14 bases, and 19 bases lay between the germline ends. CDR3 DNA sequence: TGTGCCAGCAGTTTAGTGGGGTTGTTGGAATTCACCCTCCACTTT. It specifies CASSLVGLLEFTLHF.

This clonotype was seen many times. Here the CDR3 reads CASRQEDRGQYEQYF. The CDR3 coding sequence is TGTGCCAGCAGACAAGAGGACAGGGGGCAATACGAGCAGTACTTC. This rearrangement joins TRBV6-6 to TRBJ2-7; 11 nucleotides align to TRBD1. Germline V CDR1 and CDR2: MNHNY, SVGAGI (reference sequence). Germline trimming cut 6 bases from V and 4 bases from J; bases unmatched to any gene: 8. This CDR3 has 15 residues.

This clonotype was recorded many times. The rearrangement joins TRBV5-5 to TRBJ2-2; D is unresolved. Trimming took 1 base from V and 5 from J, leaving 6 bases between them. The germline gives CDR1 SGHKS, CDR2 YYEKEE (reference sequence). The CDR3 extends over 13 amino acids. The CDR3 DNA follows: TGTGCCAGCAGCTTGACGCTAACCGGGGAGCTGTTTTTT. It encodes CASSLTLTGELFF.

In this sample, this clonotype turned up many times. The chain employs TRBV20-1 and TRBJ2-2; the D is unclear. Germline-derived CDR1 and CDR2 are DFQATT and SNEGSKA (reference sequence). V was trimmed by 2 bases and J by 1 base, leaving 5 bases between them. This CDR3 is 13 amino acids long. The chain's CDR3 is CSARFRNTGELFF. CDR3 coding DNA: TGCAGTGCTAGATTCCGGAACACCGGGGAGCTGTTTTTT.

This clonotype has ten or more counts. The chain links TRBV5-6 to TRBJ2-7, with D possibly being TRBD2 (6 bases). The V gene's germline CDR1 is SGHDT and CDR2 YYEEEE. V lost 0 bases and J lost 6, with 10 bases in between. There are 13 residues in the CDR3. For the CDR3, the DNA is TGTGCCAGCAGCTTGGGGAGGGAAGGCGAGCAGTACTTC. Its translation is CASSLGREGEQYF.

This clonotype was recorded at least ten times. The V gene is TRBV20-1, the J gene TRBJ2-7, with no clear D. There are 15 residues in the CDR3. Trimming shortened V by 0 bases and J by 2 bases, and 14 bases separated the two germline ends. CDR1 and CDR2 (germline): DFQATT, SNEGSKA (reference sequence). The CDR3 DNA sequence: TGCAGTGCTAGAGATATGGGGTCATCGGCCTACGAGCAGTACTTC. This encodes CSARDMGSSAYEQYF.

This clonotype was counted at least ten times. The chain carries TRBV6-5 and TRBJ1-2; D remains ambiguous. Trimming took 5 bases from V and 2 from J, leaving 15 bases between them. Germline lookup yields CDR1 MNHEY and CDR2 SVGAGI. The CDR3 is made up of 15 amino acids. CDR3 protein: CASSVSGGKNYGYTF. The CDR3 nucleotides are TGTGCCAGCAGTGTATCTGGAGGGAAGAACTATGGCTACACCTTC.

The table lists this clonotype with many counts. V and J are TRBV28 and TRBJ2-7; 7 bases agree with TRBD2. The germline CDR1 and CDR2 sequences are MDHEN and SYDVKM. This CDR3 is 12 amino acids long. V trimming: 6 bases; J trimming: 5 bases; junction bases outside the gene matches: 4. CDR3 DNA sequence: TGTGCCAGCAGGGGGGGGGTCCACGAGCAGTACTTC. Protein: CASRGGVHEQYF.

Comment on this clonotype: No conserved phenylalanine or tryptophan is present at the end of the CDR3, so a read error is the likely explanation. CDR3 nucleotides: TGTGCCAGCAGTGCGGCCGGGACATCCTACGAGCAGTACAAC. It yields the protein CASSAAGTSYEQYN. The genes are TRBV25-1 and TRBJ2-7; tentatively, D is TRBD1 (6 bases). This CDR3 has 14 residues. Germline V gene sequence: CDR1 MGHDK, CDR2 SYGVNS. V dropped 4 bases and J dropped 1 base, with 11 bases sitting between them.

This clonotype has at least ten counts. V is TRBV20-1 and J is TRBJ2-1; unclear D gene. This CDR3 is 14 amino acids long. Germline V gene data show CDR1 as DFQATT and CDR2 as SNEGSKA (reference sequence). V shed 2 bases and J shed 2 bases, with 10 bases lying between them. The DNA for the CDR3 is TGCAGTGCTAGACAACCGACGGCCTACAATGAGCAGTTCTTC. Its protein is CSARQPTAYNEQFF.

The V and J genes are TRBV7-6 and TRBJ2-3, with unresolved D. Germline CDR1 reads SGHVS; CDR2 reads FNYEAQ. Trimming removed 4 bases from V and 1 base from J, with 6 bases in between. There are 13 residues in the CDR3. In DNA form, the CDR3 reads TGTGCCAGCAGCTACGAAGGCACAGATACGCAGTATTTT. It is translated as CASSYEGTDTQYF.

This clonotype occurred many times. The J gene is TRBJ2-1, the V gene TRBV15, with D possibly TRBD1 on 6 matching bases. The CDR3 totals 16 residues. Germline CDR1 and CDR2: LNHNV and YYDKDF (reference sequence). V lost 2 bases, J lost 0 bases, and 11 bases lay in between. CDR3 DNA: TGTGCCACCAGCAGAATAACAGGGAGCTCCTACAATGAGCAGTTCTTC. Amino acid sequence: CATSRITGSSYNEQFF.

Notes on this clonotype: A read error is possible here, since a much larger clone lies one base away. The chain couples TRBV5-1 to TRBJ2-3; D is unclear. Between the trimmed V and J ends, which lost 0 bases and 0 bases, there was a span of 8 bases. Per the germline V gene, CDR1 is SGHRS and CDR2 is YFSETQ. The CDR3 spans 15 residues. CDR3 sequence: CASSLVRRSTDTQYF. The CDR3 DNA follows: TGCGCCAGCAGCTTGGTGAGGAGAAGCACAGATACGCAGTATTTT.

This clonotype was detected many times. The rearrangement uses TRBV20-1 and TRBJ2-3; 10 positions agree with TRBD1. This CDR3 has 14 residues. The V and J ends lost 6 bases and 2 bases, in that order; junction bases with no gene match: 5. From germline, CDR1 is DFQATT and CDR2 SNEGSKA (reference sequence). This CDR3 reads CSATGTGDTDTQYF. As DNA, the CDR3 is TGCAGTGCAACCGGGACAGGGGACACAGATACGCAGTATTTT.

This clonotype was seen many times. The chain uses TRBV13 and TRBJ2-7, with 10 nucleotides matching TRBD2. The CDR3 contains 16 residues. Trimming at V came to 5 bases and at J to 0 bases, leaving 7 bases not matched to a gene. Germline V gene data show CDR1 as PRHDT and CDR2 as FYEKMQ (reference sequence). The CDR3 is CASSHQPSGGSYEQYF. The CDR3 nucleotides read TGTGCCAGCAGCCACCAGCCTAGCGGGGGCTCCTACGAGCAGTACTTC.

This clonotype was recorded at least ten times. The chain couples TRBV20-1 to TRBJ1-5; 7 bases are shared with TRBD1. This CDR3 contains 12 residues. In germline, CDR1 is DFQATT, CDR2 SNEGSKA (reference sequence). The junction had 4 bases not matched to a gene; V was cut back by 6 bases and J by 5 bases. CDR3: CSAWTGDQPQHF. The CDR3 bases are TGCAGTGCATGGACAGGTGATCAGCCCCAGCATTTT.

This clonotype showed up many times. The CDR3 nucleotides are TGCGCCAGCAGCCAAGACGTCGGGTTTCCATCAGATACGCAGTATTTT. It encodes CASSQDVGFPSDTQYF. The V call is TRBV4-1, the J call TRBJ2-3; D gene unclear. Germline V gene lookup returns CDR1 MGHRA and CDR2 YSYEKL. CDR3 length equals 16 residues. V was clipped by 0 bases and J by 4 bases, with 14 bases between them.